These 32 T cell receptor beta chains originate from one sample sequenced in a study of blood T cell repertoires in COVID-19. Clones were sequenced by immunoSEQ multiplex PCR, and TCRdb holds only the in-frame ones, with some missing. The sample lists a few hundred thousand clones; approximately 91% were seen once. The sample was peripheral blood. The receptors originated from a man aged 50-59 years with COVID-19, enrolled during active disease.

CDR3 nucleotide sequence: TGTGCTAGTGGCCCTTCGCCCCAGGGCAATTCACCCCTCCACTTT. It specifies CASGPSPQGNSPLHF. The V gene is TRBV12-5, the J gene TRBJ1-6; a weak D match, TRBD1 (5 bases). In germline, CDR1 is LGHNT, CDR2 FRNRAP. The CDR3 contains 15 residues. The germline V and J ends were trimmed by 6 bases and 7 bases, with 16 bases remaining between them. Together with reference TRBV12-5 and TRBJ1-6, the CDR3 gives the full variable domain: DARVTQTPRHKVTEMGQEVTMRCQPILGHNTVFWYRQTMMQGLELLAYFRNRAPLDDSGMPKDRFSAEMPDATLATLKIQPSEPRDSAVYFCASGPSPQGNSPLHFGNGTRLTVT.

This chain uses TRBV5-1 with TRBJ2-3, with D possibly TRBD1 on 5 matching bases. Trimming took 0 bases from V and 1 from J, leaving 9 bases between them. The CDR3 totals 15 residues. Per germline, CDR1 SGHRS and CDR2 YFSETQ. CDR3 sequence reads: CASSLGGDRTDTQYF. The CDR3 DNA reads as TGCGCCAGCAGCTTGGGGGGCGACCGCACAGATACGCAGTATTTT. The full variable domain, rest sourced from reference TRBV5-1 and TRBJ2-3, is KAGVTQTPRYLIKTRGQQVTLSCSPISGHRSVSWYQQTPGQGLQFLFEYFSETQRNKGNFPGRFSGRQFSNSRSEMNVSTLELGDSALYLCASSLGGDRTDTQYFGPGTRLTVL.

The chain employs TRBV5-4 and TRBJ2-7; D might be TRBD1 (6 bases). CDR1 and CDR2 (germline): SGHNT, YYREEE (reference sequence). V dropped 2 bases and J dropped 7 bases, with 16 bases sitting between them. CDR3 length equals 14 residues. For the CDR3, the DNA is TGTGCCAGCAGCTTACAGGGTGGGAATGGTGAGCAGTACTTC. Protein product: CASSLQGGNGEQYF.

This sequence joins TRBV29-1 and TRBJ2-3; D uncertain. The CDR3 runs 11 residues. V lost 4 bases and J lost 2, with 4 bases in between. Per the germline V gene, CDR1 is SQVTM and CDR2 is ANQGSEA. CDR3 region: CSVGLTDTQYF. In DNA form, the CDR3 reads TGCAGCGTTGGACTCACAGATACGCAGTATTTT.

This CDR3 is CASSRVAGGPGEQFF. The CDR3 nucleotides are TGTGCCAGCAGCCGAGTAGCGGGAGGGCCGGGTGAGCAGTTCTTC. J is TRBJ2-1 and V is TRBV3-1 (or the pseudogene TRBV3-2), with 11 bases fitting TRBD2. The CDR3 loop spans 15 amino acids. From germline, CDR1 is LGHDT and CDR2 YNNKEL (reference sequence). Trimming took 4 bases from V and 9 from J; bases not matched to a gene: 8.

This clone has a single count. The V call is TRBV18, the J call TRBJ2-2; a possible D gene is TRBD2 (5 bases). Between the trimmed V and J ends, which lost 5 bases and 0 bases, there was a span of 10 bases. The CDR3 covers 15 residues. Germline CDR1 reads KGHSH; CDR2 reads LQKENI. The chain's CDR3 is CASSEFGANTGELFF. CDR3 DNA: TGTGCCAGCTCAGAATTCGGGGCGAACACCGGGGAGCTGTTTTTT.

This clone was seen ten or more times. The CDR3 sequence: CASSPKRTGKLFF. CDR3 nucleotides: TGTGCCAGCAGTCCCAAACGGACAGGAAAACTGTTTTTT. The rearrangement joins TRBV27 to TRBJ1-4; the match to TRBD1 covers 7 bases. This CDR3 comprises 13 residues. V lost 5 bases to trimming and J lost 10 bases; unmatched junction nucleotides: 7. Germline V lookup: CDR1 MNHEY, CDR2 SMNVEV (reference sequence). The full variable domain, in which reference TRBV27 and TRBJ1-4 provide the parts outside the CDR3, is EAQVTQNPRYLITVTGKKLTVTCSQNMNHEYMSWYRQDPGLGLRQIYYSMNVEVTDKGDVPEGYKVSRKEKRNFPLILESPSPNQTSLYFCASSPKRTGKLFFGSGTQLSVL.

V gene TRBV6-5 combines with J gene TRBJ2-7, with 7 positions matching TRBD1. Germline-derived CDR1 and CDR2 are MNHEY and SVGAGI. J was trimmed by 6 bases and V by 2 bases; bases with no gene match: 4. The CDR3 has 13 amino acids. The CDR3 region has the DNA TGTGCCAGCAGTTACCACAACAGGGGCGAGCAGTACTTC. Protein product: CASSYHNRGEQYF.

The chain is built from TRBV7-3 and TRBJ2-2; D uncertain. In germline, CDR1 is SGHTA, CDR2 FQGTGA. V lost 4 bases to trimming and J lost 2 bases, with 11 bases between them. The CDR3 sequence is 15 residues long. CDR3 region: CASSSPADNTGELFF. DNA for the CDR3: TGTGCCAGCAGCTCCCCCGCAGATAACACCGGGGAGCTGTTTTTT.

The J gene is TRBJ2-7, the V gene TRBV5-1, with 11 nucleotides matching TRBD2. V shed 6 bases, J shed 6 bases, and the junction held 11 bases outside the gene matches. Germline V gene data show CDR1 as SGHRS and CDR2 as YFSETQ. This CDR3 has 15 amino acids. The CDR3 sequence: CASTPTGLAGGEQYF. CDR3 nucleotide sequence: TGCGCCAGCACCCCGACGGGGCTAGCGGGAGGCGAGCAGTACTTC.

The chain joins TRBV24-1 to TRBJ2-1, with 12 nucleotides matching TRBD1. The CDR3 is 16 residues long. J was trimmed by 6 bases and V by 4 bases; bases with no gene match: 6. Germline lookup yields CDR1 KGHDR and CDR2 SFDVKD. The CDR3 is CATSDPGQGASNEQFF. In DNA form, the CDR3 reads TGTGCCACCAGTGACCCGGGACAGGGGGCAAGCAATGAGCAGTTCTTC.

The V call is TRBV6-4, the J call TRBJ1-1, with unresolved D. Trimming stripped 2 bases from V and 1 base from J, with 5 bases between. The germline CDR1 and CDR2 sequences are MRHNA and SNTAGT. The CDR3 loop spans 13 amino acids. The CDR3 DNA reads TGTGCCAGCAGTGACGGGCGGAACACTGAAGCTTTCTTT. Translated: CASSDGRNTEAFF.

The CDR3 region is CSVEGGRQTLQPETQYF. The CDR3 nucleotides are TGCAGCGTTGAAGGAGGCCGACAGACCCTACAACCGGAGACCCAGTACTTC. V usage is TRBV29-1 and J usage is TRBJ2-5; D might be TRBD1 (5 bases). Trimming left V 1 base short and J 5 bases short, with 23 bases between. This CDR3 comprises 17 residues. CDR1 SQVTM and CDR2 ANQGSEA come from the germline V gene.

This rearrangement joins TRBV15 to TRBJ2-1; 11 bases fit TRBD1. The V segment lost 0 bases and the J segment 8 bases; nucleotides outside the gene matches: 3. The CDR3 is 15 amino acids. Germline V CDR1 and CDR2: LNHNV, YYDKDF (reference sequence). As DNA, the CDR3 is TGTGCCACCAGCAGAGATCGGACAGGGGGCGATGAGCAGTTCTTC. This gives the protein CATSRDRTGGDEQFF.

The rearrangement joins TRBV7-9 to TRBJ2-3, with D tentatively TRBD2 (6 bases). V was shortened by 5 bases and J by 3 bases, with 18 bases between the two germline ends. In germline, CDR1 is SEHNR, CDR2 FQNEAQ (reference sequence). The CDR3 totals 16 residues. The CDR3 reads CASSPSSGGRTDTQYF. The CDR3 bases are TGTGCCAGCAGCCCGAGTAGCGGAGGTCGAACAGATACGCAGTATTTT.

The chain employs TRBV29-1 and TRBJ2-7, with TRBD1 matching 10 bases. This CDR3 is 15 amino acids long. Trimming took 5 bases from V and 5 from J; bases not matched to a gene: 12. In germline, CDR1 is SQVTM, CDR2 ANQGSEA. This chain's CDR3 is CSVKPRQGARDEQYF. The DNA for the CDR3 is TGCAGCGTTAAACCACGACAGGGGGCGAGGGACGAGCAGTACTTC.

The chain recombines TRBV7-9 with TRBJ2-7; the D gene is possibly TRBD1 (6 bases). This CDR3 spans 12 amino acids. Trimming removed 5 bases at V and 6 bases at J, with 11 bases between. Per the germline V gene, CDR1 is SEHNR and CDR2 is FQNEAQ (reference sequence). The chain's CDR3 is CASSVTGSEQYF. The CDR3 DNA sequence: TGTGCCAGCAGCGTCACAGGGTCCGAGCAGTACTTC.

The chain is built from TRBV6-5 and TRBJ1-4, with 9 positions matching TRBD1. Trimming at V came to 7 bases and at J to 7 bases, leaving 7 bases not matched to a gene. Germline CDR1 MNHEY, CDR2 SVGAGI. CDR3 size: 14 residues. CDR3 nucleotide sequence: TGTGCCAGCAACCAACAGGGGGCAGGTGAAAAACTGTTTTTT. It specifies CASNQQGAGEKLFF.

This chain's CDR3 is CASSEGTPSNQPQHF. In DNA, the CDR3 is TGTGCCAGCAGTGAAGGGACACCTAGCAATCAGCCCCAGCATTTT. The chain combines TRBV2 with TRBJ1-5; maybe TRBD1 (5 bases). CDR3 length: 15 residues. V was pared by 1 base and J by 0 bases, with 7 bases between. Germline V gene lookup returns CDR1 SNHLY and CDR2 FYNNEI. The full variable domain, completed using reference TRBV2 and TRBJ1-5, is EPEVTQTPSHQVTQMGQEVILRCVPISNHLYFYWYRQILGQKVEFLVSFYNNEISEKSEIFDDQFSVERPDGSNFTLKIRSTKLEDSAMYFCASSEGTPSNQPQHFGDGTRLSIL.

The chain recombines TRBV5-4 with TRBJ1-4, with TRBD1 matching 9 bases. J was trimmed by 7 bases and V by 3 bases; bases with no gene match: 4. CDR3 size: 14 residues. From germline, CDR1 is SGHNT and CDR2 YYREEE (reference sequence). CDR3 residues: CASSSTGGSEKLFF. Here the CDR3 DNA reads TGTGCCAGCAGCTCTACAGGGGGCAGTGAAAAACTGTTTTTT.

The chain joins TRBV2 to TRBJ1-2; 8 positions agree with TRBD1. The CDR3 totals 13 residues. V dropped 9 bases and J dropped 4; count of bases not matched to a gene: 7. Germline CDR1 is SNHLY and CDR2 is FYNNEI. The CDR3 region is CARYQGAGYGYTF. The CDR3 DNA reads as TGTGCCAGATATCAGGGGGCTGGCTATGGCTACACCTTC.

The chain joins TRBV27 to TRBJ1-1; tentatively, D is TRBD1 (5 bases). The germline V and J ends were trimmed by 2 bases and 3 bases, with 13 bases remaining between them. The CDR3 sequence is 15 residues long. CDR1 is MNHEY and CDR2 is SMNVEV in the germline V gene (reference sequence). DNA of the CDR3: TGTGCCAGCAGTTTAAGATGGGGCGTGGACACTGAAGCTTTCTTT. Translation gives CASSLRWGVDTEAFF.

This clone was seen more than once but under ten times. The J gene is TRBJ2-3, the V gene TRBV6-5; D not resolved. V shed 5 bases and J shed 2 bases, with 8 bases lying between them. The CDR3 has 13 amino acids. Germline CDR1 MNHEY, CDR2 SVGAGI. CDR3 sequence: CASSTYNTDTQYF. The CDR3 DNA reads as TGTGCCAGCAGTACATACAACACAGATACGCAGTATTTT.

There are a few counts of this clone. The chain uses TRBV28 and TRBJ1-2, with a tentative D call TRBD1 (6 bases). CDR3 size: 15 residues. Germline V lookup: CDR1 MDHEN, CDR2 SYDVKM. V was shortened by 6 bases and J by 7 bases, with 21 bases between the two germline ends. CDR3 DNA sequence: TGTGCCAGCAGCCCCTCCGGGCAGGGGTCAGGTGGCTACACCTTC. Protein: CASSPSGQGSGGYTF.

This chain connects TRBV11-2 to TRBJ2-3, with 9 bases that match TRBD1. Germline CDR1 SGHAT, CDR2 FQNNGV. V trimming: 6 bases; J trimming: 8 bases; junction bases outside the gene matches: 0. The CDR3 consists of 11 residues. CDR3 in amino acids: CASRDRGTQYF. In nucleotides, the CDR3 is TGTGCCAGCAGGGACAGGGGTACGCAGTATTTT. The full variable domain, its missing parts supplied by reference TRBV11-2 and TRBJ2-3, is EAGVAQSPRYKIIEKRQSVAFWCNPISGHATLYWYQQILGQGPKLLIQFQNNGVVDDSQLPKDRFSAERLKGVDSTLKIQPAKLEDSAVYLCASRDRGTQYFGPGTRLTVL.

For this clone: Other DNA sequences in this sample translate to the same CDR3. The gene calls are TRBV7-9 and TRBJ1-5; the match to TRBD1 covers 11 bases. Germline loops: CDR1 SEHNR, CDR2 FQNEAQ (reference sequence). With 4 bases clipped from V and 5 bases from J, the junction kept 1 base outside the gene matches. CDR3 length: 14 residues. This CDR3 is CASSSGQGDQPQHF. DNA for the CDR3: TGTGCCAGCAGCTCGGGACAGGGGGATCAGCCCCAGCATTTT.

The CDR3 nucleotides are TGTGCCAGCAGCTTGGAGGGGTCTAGCGGGAACTACGAGCAGTACTTC. This sequence encodes CASSLEGSSGNYEQYF. This chain links TRBV5-6 with TRBJ2-7, with 9 bases matching TRBD2. V shed 0 bases, J shed 3 bases, and the junction held 7 bases outside the gene matches. Germline V gene lookup returns CDR1 SGHDT and CDR2 YYEEEE. The CDR3 extends over 16 amino acids.

The chain combines TRBV4-3 with TRBJ1-1, with D maybe TRBD1 (6 bases). CDR3 length equals 14 residues. V was pared by 1 base and J by 4 bases, with 10 bases between. Germline V CDR1 and CDR2: LGHNA, YSLEER. CDR3: CASSQVGGLTEAFF. The CDR3 DNA reads as TGCGCCAGCAGCCAAGTAGGGGGTCTCACTGAAGCTTTCTTT.

Only a few counts were recorded for this clone. The chain recombines TRBV5-1 with TRBJ2-3; 7 bases are shared with TRBD1. V trimming: 0 bases; J trimming: 2 bases; junction bases outside the gene matches: 3. Germline CDR1 is SGHRS and CDR2 is YFSETQ. The CDR3 has 15 amino acids. The CDR3 protein is CASSLAGTDTDTQYF. The CDR3 DNA sequence: TGCGCCAGCAGCTTGGCCGGGACAGACACAGATACGCAGTATTTT.

The CDR3 DNA reads as TGCGCCAGCAGCCCAGCTGACAGGGTCACTGAAGCTTTCTTT. Protein sequence: CASSPADRVTEAFF. The J gene is TRBJ1-1, the V gene TRBV4-1, with 7 bases fitting TRBD1. The length of the CDR3 is 14 residues. The trim removed 4 bases at V and 4 bases at J, leaving 6 bases unmatched. Germline loops: CDR1 MGHRA, CDR2 YSYEKL.

This chain links TRBV7-9 with TRBJ1-4; TRBD1 might be the D (5 bases). Germline CDR1 SEHNR, CDR2 FQNEAQ (reference sequence). The CDR3 sequence is 16 residues long. Trimming took 4 bases from V and 0 from J, leaving 12 bases between them. The CDR3 here is CASSSPRQSTNEKLFF. The CDR3 DNA sequence: TGTGCCAGCAGCTCCCCACGACAGTCAACTAATGAAAAACTGTTTTTT. The full variable domain, completed using reference TRBV7-9 and TRBJ1-4, is DTGVSQNPRHKITKRGQNVTFRCDPISEHNRLYWYRQTLGQGPEFLTYFQNEAQLEKSRLLSDRFSAERPKGSFSTLEIQRTEQGDSAMYLCASSSPRQSTNEKLFFGSGTQLSVL.

The rearrangement uses TRBV15 and TRBJ2-1, with 11 bases fitting TRBD2. The CDR3 is 15 residues long. Germline loops: CDR1 LNHNV, CDR2 YYDKDF (reference sequence). The junction had 2 bases not matched to a gene; V was cut back by 1 base and J by 6 bases. CDR3 bases: TGTGCCACCAGCAGAGTAGCGGGAGGGGGCAATGAGCAGTTCTTC. Its translation is CATSRVAGGGNEQFF.